Here is one T cell receptor beta chain with its context. The data stem from a study of blood T cell repertoires in COVID-19. The assay was immunoSEQ multiplex PCR, and TCRdb's table has in-frame clones only and misses some. The data contain roughly 220,000 clones, roughly four fifths of them singletons. The CDR3 extends over 19 amino acids. Germline CDR1 and CDR2: MGHRA and YSYEKL. V gave up 0 bases and J gave up 2 bases; unmatched junction bases: 12. This receptor was obtained from a woman aged 35 to 49 with acute COVID-19. The chain is built from TRBV4-1 and TRBJ2-3; 9 bases agree with TRBD2. The sequencing input was PBMCs or T cells enriched from blood (not recorded which). CDR3 nucleotide sequence: TGCGCCAGCAGCCAAGATTGGGGTAGCGGGAGTTCTCCCACAGATACGCAGTATTTT. Its protein is CASSQDWGSGSSPTDTQYF.